These T cell receptor beta chains were read from a single sample in a study of cytomegalovirus exposure and HLA in healthy donors. Assay: immunoSEQ multiplex PCR; the TCRdb copy retains only in-frame clones and omits some. The table has about 160,000 clones, around three quarters seen once. Specimen: PBMCs. The receptor source for this set is a man in his forties or fifties in good health and CMV-seropositive. Both conserved end residues are part of each CDR3. Fields, in order: J gene, V gene, D gene, CDR3 protein. The D gene is left open where the match is weak.

>TRBJ2-5|TRBV4-3|.
CASSQEVRAQETQYF
>TRBJ2-7|TRBV6-1|.
CASSVTGQYEQYF
>.|TRBV5-6|.
CASSQGGLEQYF
>TRBJ2-7|TRBV6-1|TRBD1
CASSEPGQGLLWHF
>TRBJ2-3|TRBV10-3|TRBD2
CAISSGRSGGRTDTQYF
>TRBJ2-2|TRBV7-8|.
CASRYRHEGTGELFF
>TRBJ1-3|TRBV2|.
CASSPLQGALGNTIYF
>TRBJ2-1|TRBV7-2|.
CASSPKNEQFF
>TRBJ2-3|TRBV9|TRBD2
CASSAPLAASGEKGTQYF
>TRBJ1-5|TRBV7-7|.
CASSLESTEYSNQPQHF
>TRBJ1-6|TRBV11-2|.
CASSSYRLGGRFYNSPLHF
>TRBJ2-1|TRBV6-1|.
CASSEPRGATYNEQFF
>TRBJ1-3|TRBV7-8|.
CASSSREGGPSSGNTIYF
>TRBJ2-2|TRBV7-2|.
CASSLAVSVRNTGELFF
>TRBJ1-1|TRBV5-6|.
CASSRVLLRNTEAFF
>TRBJ2-2|TRBV5-1|TRBD1
CASSLRDRVTGELFF
>TRBJ1-1|TRBV7-9|.
CASSKGGRGNTEAFF
>TRBJ2-5|TRBV7-6|TRBD2
CASSLARPAGSPRETQYF
>TRBJ1-5|TRBV21-1|.
CASSKVRVQNQPQHF
>TRBJ2-7|TRBV11-2|.
CASSLDRGPYEQYF